The 26 T cell receptor beta chains in this list originate from one sample, sequenced in a study of T cells in narcolepsy (dated by TCRdb to 2016 to 2018). The library was obtained by the immunoSEQ multiplex PCR assay. TCRdb retrieved this table from immuneACCESS and kept in-frame rearrangements only. Not all clones are present; in checked studies, unresolved V genes account for under half, and no reason is known for the remainder. This sample comprises roughly 12,000 clones, approximately 94% of them detected only once. More than 0.95% of the sample belongs to the ten largest clones. Sequencing was carried out using CD45RA- memory CD4+ T cells from PBMCs. This sample's cell subset or site label indicates: memory T cells sorted ex vivo from peripheral blood. The receptors were sampled from a human donor with narcolepsy.

This chain joins TRBV19 and TRBJ2-6; a possible D gene is TRBD2 (5 bases). The length of the CDR3 is 15 residues. Germline values: CDR1 LNHDA, CDR2 SQIVND (reference sequence). Trimming removed 9 bases at V and 2 bases at J, with 14 bases between. The CDR3 region is CASSSSTTGANVLTF. The CDR3 coding sequence is TGTGCCAGCTCTTCTTCGACTACTGGGGCCAACGTCCTGACTTTC. Combining the CDR3 with reference TRBV19 and TRBJ2-6 gives the whole variable domain DGGITQSPKYLFRKEGQNVTLSCEQNLNHDAMYWYRQDPGQGLRLIYYSQIVNDFQKGDIAEGYSVSREKKESFPLTVTSAQKNPTAFYLCASSSSTTGANVLTFGAGSRLTVL.

The V and J genes are TRBV7-2 and TRBJ2-7, with 9 bases lining up with TRBD1. After removal of 5 bases from V and 2 bases from J, the junction contained 7 bases not matched to a gene. This CDR3 is built from 15 residues. Germline V gene lookup returns CDR1 SGHTA and CDR2 FQGNSA. CDR3 region: CASSNDRGETYEQYF. For the CDR3, the DNA is TGTGCCAGCAGCAACGACAGGGGGGAAACCTACGAGCAGTACTTC.

The CDR3 nucleotides read TGTGCCAGCAGCGGAACAGGGGTCTACGAGCAGTACTTC. It translates to CASSGTGVYEQYF. The chain combines TRBV11-2 with TRBJ2-7; 7 nucleotides line up with TRBD1. The germline V gene has CDR1 SGHAT and CDR2 FQNNGV. The ends lost 5 bases at V and 3 bases at J; junction bases unmatched: 4. The CDR3 has 13 amino acids. The full variable domain, completed using reference TRBV11-2 and TRBJ2-7, is EAGVAQSPRYKIIEKRQSVAFWCNPISGHATLYWYQQILGQGPKLLIQFQNNGVVDDSQLPKDRFSAERLKGVDSTLKIQPAKLEDSAVYLCASSGTGVYEQYFGPGTRLTVT.

The chain joins TRBV18 to TRBJ2-1; D may correspond to TRBD1 or TRBD2 (5 bases each). Germline values: CDR1 KGHSH, CDR2 LQKENI. The CDR3 sequence is 16 residues long. V was pared by 5 bases and J by 0 bases, with 14 bases between. This CDR3 reads CASSGFSGSSYNEQFF. The CDR3, as DNA: TGTGCCAGCTCAGGGTTCTCAGGGAGCTCCTACAATGAGCAGTTCTTC.

The chain links TRBV19 to TRBJ2-7; D remains unclear. There are 14 residues in the CDR3. The V gene lost 3 bases and the J gene lost 5 bases, with 14 bases spanning the gap. Germline CDR1 is LNHDA and CDR2 is SQIVND (reference sequence). The CDR3, as DNA: TGTGCCAGTAGTATGGCCCTGGAGCGACACGAGCAGTACTTC. Amino acids: CASSMALERHEQYF.

This clone has only a few counts. The V call is TRBV2, the J call TRBJ1-5, with D perhaps TRBD1 (5 bases). Per germline, CDR1 SNHLY and CDR2 FYNNEI. The CDR3 contains 15 residues. The V gene lost 5 bases and the J gene lost 6 bases, with 17 bases spanning the gap. This CDR3 is CASSLGGASGQPQHF. DNA for the CDR3: TGTGCCAGCAGTCTAGGAGGGGCCTCAGGTCAGCCCCAGCATTTT.

The V gene is TRBV7-9, the J gene TRBJ1-1, with D perhaps TRBD1 (6 bases). V was pared by 5 bases and J by 4 bases, with 14 bases between. CDR3 length: 14 amino acids. Germline V gene sequence: CDR1 SEHNR, CDR2 FQNEAQ (reference sequence). CDR3 bases: TGTGCCAGCAGCCGGGACACATCGGCCACTGAAGCTTTCTTT. Amino acid sequence: CASSRDTSATEAFF.

This chain links TRBV6-1 with TRBJ1-4; 8 positions agree with TRBD1. This CDR3 has 16 residues. Per the germline V gene, CDR1 is MNHNS and CDR2 is SASEGT. The V and J ends lost 4 bases and 6 bases, in that order; junction bases with no gene match: 10. CDR3 sequence reads: CASSVGSGTGYEKLFF. The CDR3 DNA sequence: TGTGCCAGCAGTGTCGGTTCCGGGACAGGTTATGAAAAACTGTTTTTT.

The chain couples TRBV29-1 to TRBJ2-7; 9 bases line up with TRBD2. The germline CDR1 and CDR2 sequences are SQVTM and ANQGSEA. CDR3 length equals 15 residues. V was clipped by 6 bases and J by 6 bases; unmatched bases: 15. In DNA, the CDR3 is TGCAGCGTAATGGGTAGCGGGAGCCTCTCAGGCGAGCAGTACTTC. Its protein product is CSVMGSGSLSGEQYF.

The rearrangement uses TRBV19 and TRBJ1-6; a possible D gene is TRBD1 (5 bases). Germline V gives CDR1 LNHDA, CDR2 SQIVND (reference sequence). Trimming stripped 5 bases from V and 13 bases from J, with 21 bases between. This CDR3 is 15 amino acids long. The chain's CDR3 is CASSPTGTAFNPLHF. The CDR3 coding sequence is TGTGCCAGTAGTCCGACCGGGACCGCCTTCAATCCCCTCCACTTT.

This chain connects TRBV10-3 to TRBJ2-5, with D perhaps matching TRBD2 (5 bases). The J call is in doubt because the DNA end fits TRBJ2-7 better. Germline V gene sequence: CDR1 ENHRY, CDR2 SYGVKD. The CDR3 length is 15 residues. Here the CDR3 DNA reads TGTGCCATCAGTGAGTACGAGGGAGCGTCCTACGAGCAGTACTTC. Protein product: CAISEYEGASYEQYF.

The rearrangement joins TRBV5-1 to TRBJ2-2; 9 nucleotides agree with TRBD1. Trimming removed 4 bases from V and 4 bases from J; junction bases left unmatched: 2. Germline V gene sequence: CDR1 SGHRS, CDR2 YFSETQ. CDR3 length equals 14 residues. Here the CDR3 DNA reads TGCGCCAGCAGCAAGACAGGGGGCACCGGGGAGCTGTTTTTT. It codes for CASSKTGGTGELFF.

The chain has TRBV18 and TRBJ1-1, with D maybe TRBD1 (5 bases). CDR1 is KGHSH, CDR2 LQKENI, per germline. The length of the CDR3 is 15 residues. V gave up 0 bases and J gave up 3 bases, with 11 bases separating them. CDR3 DNA sequence: TGTGCCAGCTCACCACCGGGGCAGGGCTACACTGAAGCTTTCTTT. Amino acid sequence: CASSPPGQGYTEAFF.

The chain joins TRBV5-4 to TRBJ2-7; 8 positions match TRBD1. The germline V gene has CDR1 SGHNT and CDR2 YYREEE (reference sequence). CDR3 length: 14 amino acids. J lost 0 bases, V lost 5 bases, and 4 bases had no gene match. The CDR3 nucleotides are TGTGCCAGCAGTCGGGACAGGTCCTCCTACGAGCAGTACTTC. Protein product: CASSRDRSSYEQYF.

In DNA form, the CDR3 reads TGTGCCAGCAGCTTGGGGGCCTACGAGCAGTACTTC. Translated: CASSLGAYEQYF. This chain connects TRBV5-6 to TRBJ2-7; D gene ambiguous. V lost 0 bases, J lost 2 bases, and 3 bases lay in between. This CDR3 has 12 residues. Germline CDR1 SGHDT, CDR2 YYEEEE.

The chain joins TRBV19 to TRBJ2-7; a weak D match, TRBD1 (5 bases). The CDR3 is made up of 14 amino acids. V gave up 7 bases and J gave up 0 bases, with 13 bases separating them. Germline V CDR1 and CDR2: LNHDA, SQIVND (reference sequence). The CDR3 DNA sequence: TGTGCCAGTACCCCCCGGACACACTCCTACGAGCAGTACTTC. Translating it yields CASTPRTHSYEQYF.

This chain uses TRBV18 with TRBJ1-3; tentative D call: TRBD1 (5 bases). CDR3 size: 14 residues. V lost 6 bases, J lost 2 bases, and 11 bases lay in between. The V gene's germline CDR1 is KGHSH and CDR2 LQKENI. CDR3 loop: CASSPGGAGNTIYF. Here the CDR3 DNA reads TGTGCCAGCTCCCCCGGGGGGGCTGGAAACACCATATATTTT.

The chain carries TRBV18 and TRBJ1-5; perhaps TRBD1 as D (5 bases). Trimming stripped 3 bases from V and 3 bases from J, with 9 bases between. The germline gives CDR1 KGHSH, CDR2 LQKENI. This CDR3 spans 14 amino acids. The CDR3 protein is CASSPDSTNQPQHF. In DNA form, the CDR3 reads TGTGCCAGCTCACCCGACAGCACCAATCAGCCCCAGCATTTT.

CDR3 nucleotides: TGCGCCAGCAGTGAGTCCGGACTCCTCGAGCAGTACTTC. Its protein product is CASSESGLLEQYF. V usage is TRBV10-1 and J usage is TRBJ2-7, with a weak D call TRBD2 (5 bases). With 0 bases removed from V and 6 bases from J, the gap between germline ends came to 9 bases. The germline CDR1 and CDR2 sequences are WNHNN and SYGVQD (reference sequence). The CDR3 totals 13 residues.

V usage is TRBV5-1 and J usage is TRBJ2-2; TRBD1 might be the D (6 bases). The germline gives CDR1 SGHRS, CDR2 YFSETQ. The CDR3 has 14 residues. Trimming stripped 4 bases from V and 2 bases from J, with 9 bases between. The CDR3 DNA follows: TGCGCCAGCAGCCCACAGGGTAACACCGGGGAGCTGTTTTTT. It translates to CASSPQGNTGELFF. Filled out from reference TRBV5-1 and TRBJ2-2, the complete variable domain reads KAGVTQTPRYLIKTRGQQVTLSCSPISGHRSVSWYQQTPGQGLQFLFEYFSETQRNKGNFPGRFSGRQFSNSRSEMNVSTLELGDSALYLCASSPQGNTGELFFGEGSRLTVL.

The rearrangement uses TRBV6-4 and TRBJ2-1; possibly TRBD1 or TRBD2 for D (5 bases each). V was shortened by 10 bases and J by 5 bases, with 15 bases between the two germline ends. This CDR3 is 13 amino acids long. Per the germline V gene, CDR1 is MRHNA and CDR2 is SNTAGT. This CDR3 reads CATAGTPDNEQFF. The CDR3 DNA reads TGTGCCACCGCCGGGACCCCGGACAATGAGCAGTTCTTC.

J is TRBJ2-3 and V is TRBV5-1, with D perhaps matching TRBD1 (6 bases). This CDR3 is built from 15 residues. The V and J ends lost 0 bases and 4 bases respectively, with 12 bases between them. The germline CDR1 and CDR2 sequences are SGHRS and YFSETQ. The CDR3: CASSLDTGYPDTQYF. DNA of the CDR3: TGCGCCAGCAGCTTGGACACAGGGTATCCAGATACGCAGTATTTT.

The rearrangement joins TRBV6-6 to TRBJ1-5; 8 bases agree with TRBD1. This CDR3 is built from 15 residues. The V gene's germline CDR1 is MNHNY and CDR2 SVGAGI (reference sequence). V lost 2 bases to trimming and J lost 6 bases; unmatched junction nucleotides: 6. The CDR3 protein is CASSYSSGGGQPQHF. Here the CDR3 DNA reads TGTGCCAGCAGTTACAGTTCAGGGGGCGGTCAGCCCCAGCATTTT.

In the case of this clone: The same CDR3 arises from other DNA sequences in this sample as well. This chain links TRBV5-1 with TRBJ2-3; D call uncertain. This CDR3 comprises 13 residues. The V gene's germline CDR1 is SGHRS and CDR2 YFSETQ. The ends were cut back, 0 bases at V and 1 base at J, with 3 bases in the middle. The CDR3 is CASSLAGTDTQYF. CDR3 DNA sequence: TGCGCCAGCAGCTTGGCAGGCACAGATACGCAGTATTTT.

The CDR3 DNA is TGTGCCAGCAAGGTCTCCGCCCGGAATGGCTACACCTTC. This sequence encodes CASKVSARNGYTF. The chain uses TRBV2 and TRBJ1-2; D not resolved. The CDR3 sequence is 13 residues long. The ends were cut back, 7 bases at V and 6 bases at J, with 15 bases in the middle. CDR1 SNHLY and CDR2 FYNNEI come from the germline V gene.

The chain joins TRBV5-4 to TRBJ2-2; TRBD1 matches 9 bases. The CDR3 length is 14 residues. V lost 4 bases and J lost 6; bases outside the gene matches: 4. Germline V CDR1 and CDR2: SGHNT, YYREEE (reference sequence). The CDR3 protein is CASSARQGAGELFF. CDR3 nucleotide sequence: TGTGCCAGCAGCGCAAGACAGGGGGCCGGGGAGCTGTTTTTT.